This T cell receptor (beta chain) was documented in a study of OX40 agonist ivuxolimab in advanced cancers. Points from the study as a whole: Antigens targeted by the expanded peripheral T cells were not determined. At doses 0.1 to 3.0 mg/kg, CD4+ and CD8+ clones expanded.

Germline values: CDR1 MDHEN, CDR2 SYDVKM. CDR3 length: 16 residues. Losses at the gene ends were 4 bases for V and 3 bases for J; bases not matched to a gene: 11. Samples were taken at baseline and on day 1 of cycles 4 and 7. Only in-frame clones appear in the TCRdb table, and some are missing; sequencing was by immunoSEQ multiplex PCR. The sample has over 55,000 clones; 65% to 85% are singletons. With regard to this clone: Its target is unknown.

The chain uses TRBV28 and TRBJ2-7; 8 nucleotides agree with TRBD1. The specimen comprised CD4+ or CD8+ T cells sorted from blood, sampled in a trial of the OX40 agonist ivuxolimab. The sequence came from an adult with an advanced solid tumor such as melanoma, head and neck, liver or kidney cancer. CDR3 loop: CASSSTRGRGVYEQYF. Here the CDR3 DNA reads TGTGCCAGCAGTTCGACCAGGGGGCGCGGAGTCTACGAGCAGTACTTC.